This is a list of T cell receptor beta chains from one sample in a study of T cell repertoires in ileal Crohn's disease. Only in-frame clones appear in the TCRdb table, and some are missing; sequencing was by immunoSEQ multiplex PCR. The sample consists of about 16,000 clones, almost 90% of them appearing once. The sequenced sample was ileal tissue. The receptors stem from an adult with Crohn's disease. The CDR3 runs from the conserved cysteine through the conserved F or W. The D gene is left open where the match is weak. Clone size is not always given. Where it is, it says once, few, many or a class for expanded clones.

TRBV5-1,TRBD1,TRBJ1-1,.,CASTLGEGATEAFF,TGCGCCAGCACACTCGGAGAGGGGGCCACTGAAGCTTTCTTT
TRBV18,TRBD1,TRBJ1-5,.,CASSPPGQFNQPQHF,TGTGCCAGCTCACCACCGGGACAGTTCAATCAGCCCCAGCATTTT
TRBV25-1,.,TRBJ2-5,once,CASSPGEETQYF,TGTGCCAGCAGTCCAGGCGAAGAGACCCAGTACTTC
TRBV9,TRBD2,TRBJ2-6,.,CASSVGGGVGANVLTF,TGTGCCAGCAGCGTAGGTGGGGGGGTAGGGGCCAACGTCCTGACTTTC
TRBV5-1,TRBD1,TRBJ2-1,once,CASSSTGLAYNEQFF,TGCGCCAGCAGCTCGACAGGGTTGGCCTACAATGAGCAGTTCTTC
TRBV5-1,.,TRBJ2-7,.,CASSSPQGGEQYF,TGCGCCAGCAGCTCACCGCAGGGTGGCGAGCAGTACTTC
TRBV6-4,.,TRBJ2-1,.,CASSVLVGREQFF,TGTGCCAGCAGCGTTCTAGTGGGGCGGGAGCAGTTCTTC
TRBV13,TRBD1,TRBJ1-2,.,CASSLQGAEGRGYTF,TGTGCCAGCAGCCTACAGGGGGCTGAGGGGAGAGGCTACACCTTC
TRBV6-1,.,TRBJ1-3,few,CASSVGGSVSGNTIYF,TGTGCCAGCAGTGTGGGGGGATCAGTCTCTGGAAACACCATATATTTT
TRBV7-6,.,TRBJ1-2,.,CASSLLSGQRSGYTF,TGTGCCAGCAGCTTATTATCTGGTCAGCGCTCTGGCTACACCTTC
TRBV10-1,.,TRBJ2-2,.,CASSDFQGPGELFF,TGCGCCAGCAGTGATTTCCAGGGGCCCGGGGAGCTGTTTTTT
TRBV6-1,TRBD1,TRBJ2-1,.,CASSAQGAFYNEQFF,TGTGCCAGCAGTGCCCAGGGGGCGTTCTACAATGAGCAGTTCTTC
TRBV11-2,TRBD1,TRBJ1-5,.,CASSLGQGASGNQPQHF,TGTGCCAGCAGCTTGGGACAGGGGGCTTCTGGCAATCAGCCCCAGCATTTT
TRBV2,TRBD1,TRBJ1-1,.,CASMTGQGYTEAFF,TGTGCCAGCATGACGGGACAGGGTTACACTGAAGCTTTCTTT
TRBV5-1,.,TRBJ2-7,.,CASSLAKPYEQYF,TGCGCCAGCAGCTTGGCTAAACCCTACGAGCAGTACTTC
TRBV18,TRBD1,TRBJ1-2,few,CASSPGQDSIYGYTF,TGTGCCAGCTCACCGGGACAGGACTCAATCTATGGCTACACCTTC
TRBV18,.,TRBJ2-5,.,CASSPPDGAEETQYF,TGTGCCAGCTCACCACCGGATGGGGCGGAGGAGACCCAGTACTTC
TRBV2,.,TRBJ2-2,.,CASIRTANTGELFF,TGTGCCAGCATCCGGACAGCGAACACCGGGGAGCTGTTTTTT
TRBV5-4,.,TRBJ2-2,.,CASSPNESGLNTGELFF,TGTGCCAGCAGCCCGAACGAGAGCGGGCTGAACACCGGGGAGCTGTTTTTT
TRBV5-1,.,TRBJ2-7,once,CTSSLANSGLREQYF,TGCACCAGCAGCTTGGCCAACTCGGGGTTACGAGAGCAGTACTTC
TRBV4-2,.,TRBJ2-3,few,CASSQDARGGDTQYF,TGTGCCAGCAGCCAAGATGCTCGTGGGGGGGATACGCAGTATTTT
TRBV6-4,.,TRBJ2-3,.,CASSVGTHDSDTQYF,TGTGCCAGCAGTGTCGGGACTCACGACTCAGATACGCAGTATTTT
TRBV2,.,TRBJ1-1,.,CASSLNTEAFF,TGTGCCAGCAGTCTCAACACTGAAGCTTTCTTT
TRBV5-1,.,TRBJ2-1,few,CASSKTTDSYNEQFF,TGCGCCAGCAGCAAGACTACGGATTCCTACAATGAGCAGTTCTTC
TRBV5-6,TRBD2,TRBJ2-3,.,CASSLSGGTDTQYF,TGTGCCAGCAGCTTGAGCGGGGGAACAGATACGCAGTATTTT
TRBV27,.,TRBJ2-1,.,CASSFGGVVGNEQFF,TGTGCCAGCAGTTTTGGAGGGGTTGTGGGCAATGAGCAGTTCTTC
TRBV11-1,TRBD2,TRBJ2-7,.,CASSLDGSGSSEQYF,TGTGCCAGCAGCTTAGATGGTAGCGGGAGTTCCGAGCAGTACTTC
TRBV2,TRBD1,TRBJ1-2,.,CASTVGQGGYGYTF,TGTGCCAGCACCGTCGGACAGGGCGGCTATGGCTACACCTTC
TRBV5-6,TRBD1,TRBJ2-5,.,CASSSFRQGREETQYF,TGTGCCAGCAGCTCTTTTAGACAGGGCCGGGAAGAGACCCAGTACTTC